The 10 T cell receptor beta chains below all came from one sample that was sequenced in a study of identical twins. TCRdb fed the 5' RACE reads into MiXCR, producing one record per CDR3 protein. The table lists about 150,000 distinct CDR3 sequences, roughly 3.5% of them singletons. Sequencing input: memory T cells sorted from blood. Every receptor here comes from a man aged 18-30 years in good health.

This clonotype was seen repeatedly, ten times or more. CDR3 residues: CASSLKGTGRNYGYTF. In nucleotides, the CDR3 is TGTGCCAGCAGTCTCAAAGGGACAGGCCGAAACTATGGCTACACCTTC. The chain uses TRBV27 and TRBJ1-2, with 8 bases matching TRBD1. V trimming: 5 bases; J trimming: 2 bases; junction bases outside the gene matches: 10. This CDR3 is 16 amino acids long. Germline V gene data show CDR1 as MNHEY and CDR2 as SMNVEV (reference sequence).

At least ten counts were recorded for this clonotype. The genes are TRBV27 and TRBJ1-5; TRBD1 agrees at 7 bases. Trimming removed 5 bases from V and 7 bases from J; junction bases left unmatched: 23. This CDR3 has 19 residues. CDR1 is MNHEY, CDR2 SMNVEV, per germline (reference sequence). The CDR3 region has the DNA TGTGCCAGCAGTCCCGGCTCACCGACAGGGCGGCCGGAAATCCAGCCCCAGCATTTT. Translating it yields CASSPGSPTGRPEIQPQHF.

The sample holds many counts of this clonotype. In DNA form, the CDR3 reads TGTGCCAGTAGTCCCACCCGGAGCGATACGCAGTATTTT. Protein: CASSPTRSDTQYF. The chain couples TRBV19 to TRBJ2-3; no reliable D call. Trimming removed 5 bases at V and 6 bases at J, with 12 bases between. This CDR3 spans 13 amino acids. CDR1 and CDR2 from the germline V gene are LNHDA and SQIVND (reference sequence).

This clonotype was recorded many times. The CDR3: CASSSTLEREGTDTQYF. The CDR3 coding sequence is TGCGCCAGCAGCTCGACTTTAGAGCGGGAGGGCACAGATACGCAGTATTTT. The rearrangement uses TRBV5-1 and TRBJ2-3; 9 nucleotides match TRBD2. J was trimmed by 1 base and V by 3 bases; bases with no gene match: 9. This CDR3 comprises 17 residues. The germline V gene encodes CDR1 SGHRS and CDR2 YFSETQ. Using reference TRBV5-1 and TRBJ2-3 for the parts outside the CDR3, the full variable domain is KAGVTQTPRYLIKTRGQQVTLSCSPISGHRSVSWYQQTPGQGLQFLFEYFSETQRNKGNFPGRFSGRQFSNSRSEMNVSTLELGDSALYLCASSSTLEREGTDTQYFGPGTRLTVL.

This chain joins TRBV9 and TRBJ2-1, with D perhaps given as TRBD1 or TRBD2 (5 bases each). Trimming removed 4 bases at V and 6 bases at J, with 11 bases between. The CDR3 contains 13 residues. Germline loops: CDR1 SGDLS, CDR2 YYNGEE. CDR3 amino acids: CASSPRGVNEQFF. The CDR3 DNA is TGTGCCAGCAGCCCCCGAGGGGTCAATGAGCAGTTCTTC.

This clonotype was seen more than once but under ten times. V is TRBV24-1 and J is TRBJ2-2; D gene unclear. Trimming removed 4 bases from V and 8 bases from J, with 19 bases in between. Germline CDR1 and CDR2: KGHDR and SFDVKD. The CDR3 covers 16 residues. The CDR3 coding sequence is TGTGCCACCAGTGACCCCGGACGTATGAGCTCGGGGGAGCTGTTTTTT. Protein sequence: CATSDPGRMSSGELFF.

This clonotype was seen ten or more times. This chain links TRBV20-1 with TRBJ2-3; no definite D call. Germline V gene data show CDR1 as DFQATT and CDR2 as SNEGSKA (reference sequence). The CDR3 loop spans 14 amino acids. V gave up 0 bases and J gave up 0 bases, with 7 bases separating them. CDR3 bases: TGCAGTGCTAGAGATTCTCCTAGCACAGATACGCAGTATTTT. Translated: CSARDSPSTDTQYF.

This clonotype has a count of ten or more. The V call is TRBV6-1, the J call TRBJ2-7; D possibly corresponds to TRBD1 (5 bases). The CDR3 has 13 residues. Germline CDR1 is MNHNS and CDR2 is SASEGT. The CDR3 protein is CASTEDSSYEQYV. The CDR3 DNA reads TGTGCCAGCACTGAAGACAGTTCCTACGAGCAGTACGTC.

This clonotype was detected many times. This chain uses TRBV24-1 with TRBJ2-1; D may correspond to TRBD1 or TRBD2 (5 bases each). CDR1 and CDR2 (germline): KGHDR, SFDVKD. V lost 4 bases to trimming and J lost 10 bases, with 10 bases between them. This CDR3 comprises 12 residues. The CDR3 DNA follows: TGTGCCACCAGTGAGGGACCAAAGGAGCAGTTCTTC. Its translation is CATSEGPKEQFF.

This clonotype has a count of ten or more. This chain joins TRBV19 and TRBJ1-5, with unresolved D. CDR3 length equals 16 residues. Germline values: CDR1 LNHDA, CDR2 SQIVND (reference sequence). V was cut by 3 bases and J by 1 base, with 13 bases left in between. CDR3: CASSMSNTRSNQPQHF. For the CDR3, the DNA is TGTGCCAGTAGTATGTCGAACACTAGAAGCAATCAGCCCCAGCATTTT.